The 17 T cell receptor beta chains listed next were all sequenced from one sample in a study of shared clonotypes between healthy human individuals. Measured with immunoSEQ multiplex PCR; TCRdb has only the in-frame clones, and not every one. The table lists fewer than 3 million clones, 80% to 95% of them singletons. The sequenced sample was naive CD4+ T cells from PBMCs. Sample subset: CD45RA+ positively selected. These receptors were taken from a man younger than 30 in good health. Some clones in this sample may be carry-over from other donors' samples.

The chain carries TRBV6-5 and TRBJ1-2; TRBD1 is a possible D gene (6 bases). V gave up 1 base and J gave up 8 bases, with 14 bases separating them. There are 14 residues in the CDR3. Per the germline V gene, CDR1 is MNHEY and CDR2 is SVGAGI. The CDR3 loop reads CASSYFGQSLGYTF. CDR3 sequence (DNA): TGTGCCAGCAGTTACTTTGGACAGTCCCTCGGCTACACCTTC.

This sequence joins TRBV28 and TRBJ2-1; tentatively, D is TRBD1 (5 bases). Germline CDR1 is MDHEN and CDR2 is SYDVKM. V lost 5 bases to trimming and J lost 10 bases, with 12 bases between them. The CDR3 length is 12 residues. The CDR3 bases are TGTGCCAGCAGTACCGTAAGGACAGAGCAGTTCTTC. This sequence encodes CASSTVRTEQFF.

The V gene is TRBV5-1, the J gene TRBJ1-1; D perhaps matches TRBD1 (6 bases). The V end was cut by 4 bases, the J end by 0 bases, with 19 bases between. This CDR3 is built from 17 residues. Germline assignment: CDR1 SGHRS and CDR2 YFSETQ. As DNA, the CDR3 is TGCGCCAGCAGCCAACTAGCGGACAGAAGAATGAACACTGAAGCTTTCTTT. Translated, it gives CASSQLADRRMNTEAFF. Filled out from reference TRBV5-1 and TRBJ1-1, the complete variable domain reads KAGVTQTPRYLIKTRGQQVTLSCSPISGHRSVSWYQQTPGQGLQFLFEYFSETQRNKGNFPGRFSGRQFSNSRSEMNVSTLELGDSALYLCASSQLADRRMNTEAFFGQGTRLTVV.

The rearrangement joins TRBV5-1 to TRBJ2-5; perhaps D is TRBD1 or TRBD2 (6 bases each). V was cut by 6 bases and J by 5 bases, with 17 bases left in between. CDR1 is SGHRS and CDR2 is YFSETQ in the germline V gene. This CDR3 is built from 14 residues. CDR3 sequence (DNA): TGCGCCAGCACCCCGGAGGGGGGATGGGAGACCCAGTACTTC. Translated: CASTPEGGWETQYF.

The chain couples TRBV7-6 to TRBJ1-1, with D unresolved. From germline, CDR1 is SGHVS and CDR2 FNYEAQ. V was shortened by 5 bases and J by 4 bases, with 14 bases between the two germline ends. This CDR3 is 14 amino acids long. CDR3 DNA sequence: TGTGCCAGCAGCCCCATGGCAACGCGCACTGAAGCTTTCTTT. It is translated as CASSPMATRTEAFF.

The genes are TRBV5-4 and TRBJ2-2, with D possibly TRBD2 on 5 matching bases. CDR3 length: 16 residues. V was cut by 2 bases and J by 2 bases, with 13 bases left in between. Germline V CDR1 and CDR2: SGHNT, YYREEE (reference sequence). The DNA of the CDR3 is TGTGCCAGCAGCTTTGGACTGGGCCCAAACACCGGGGAGCTGTTTTTT. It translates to CASSFGLGPNTGELFF.

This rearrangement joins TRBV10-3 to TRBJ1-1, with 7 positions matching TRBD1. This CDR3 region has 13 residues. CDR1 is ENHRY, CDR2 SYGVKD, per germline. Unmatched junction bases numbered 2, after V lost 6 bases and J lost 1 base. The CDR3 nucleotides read TGTGCCATCAGGGGGGACAGGAACACTGAAGCTTTCTTT. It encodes CAIRGDRNTEAFF.

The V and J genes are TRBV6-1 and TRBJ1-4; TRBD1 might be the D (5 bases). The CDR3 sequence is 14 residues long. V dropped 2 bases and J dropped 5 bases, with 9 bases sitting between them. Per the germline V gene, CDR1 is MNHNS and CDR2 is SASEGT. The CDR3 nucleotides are TGTGCCAGCAGTGAATTCCACAGGAATGAAAAACTGTTTTTT. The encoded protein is CASSEFHRNEKLFF.

The CDR3 protein is CASSEGQANSSPLHF. The CDR3 nucleotides read TGTGCCAGTAGTGAGGGACAGGCAAACAGTTCACCCCTCCACTTT. The chain has TRBV19 and TRBJ1-6; the match to TRBD1 covers 8 bases. V shed 5 bases, J shed 9 bases, and the junction held 9 bases outside the gene matches. Germline lookup yields CDR1 LNHDA and CDR2 SQIVND (reference sequence). CDR3 size: 15 residues.

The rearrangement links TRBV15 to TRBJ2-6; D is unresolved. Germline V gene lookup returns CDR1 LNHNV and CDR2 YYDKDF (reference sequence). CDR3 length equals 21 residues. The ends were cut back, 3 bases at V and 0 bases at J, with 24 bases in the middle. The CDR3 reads CATSSAAWAIKALSGANVLTF. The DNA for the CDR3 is TGTGCCACCAGCAGTGCCGCATGGGCCATTAAGGCCCTCTCTGGGGCCAACGTCCTGACTTTC.

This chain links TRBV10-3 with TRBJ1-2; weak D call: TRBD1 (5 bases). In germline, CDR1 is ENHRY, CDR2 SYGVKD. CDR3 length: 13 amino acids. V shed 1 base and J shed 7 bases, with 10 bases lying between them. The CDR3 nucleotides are TGTGCCATCAGTGAGTGGGCAGGGACTGGCTACACCTTC. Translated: CAISEWAGTGYTF.

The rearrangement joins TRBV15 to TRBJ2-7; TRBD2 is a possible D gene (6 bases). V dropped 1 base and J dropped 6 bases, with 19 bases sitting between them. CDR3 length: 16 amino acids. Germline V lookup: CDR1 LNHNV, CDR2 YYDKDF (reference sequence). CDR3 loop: CATSRVWTVLGGEQYF. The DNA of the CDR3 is TGTGCCACCAGCAGAGTTTGGACGGTTTTGGGGGGCGAGCAGTACTTC. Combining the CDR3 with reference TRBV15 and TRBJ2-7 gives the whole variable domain DAMVIQNPRYQVTQFGKPVTLSCSQTLNHNVMYWYQQKSSQAPKLLFHYYDKDFNNEADTPDNFQSRRPNTSFCFLDIRSPGLGDTAMYLCATSRVWTVLGGEQYFGPGTRLTVT.

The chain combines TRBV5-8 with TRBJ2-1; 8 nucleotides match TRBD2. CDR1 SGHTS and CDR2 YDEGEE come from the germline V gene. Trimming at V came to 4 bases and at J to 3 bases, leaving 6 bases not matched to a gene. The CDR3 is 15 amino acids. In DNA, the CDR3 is TGTGCCAGCAGCCCCCTAGCGGGTTACTACAATGAGCAGTTCTTC. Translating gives CASSPLAGYYNEQFF.

CDR3 nucleotides: TGCGCCAGCAGCGCCGGGACAGGCTCTGGAAACACCATATATTTT. Its protein product is CASSAGTGSGNTIYF. The rearrangement links TRBV5-1 to TRBJ1-3, with 8 positions matching TRBD1. The CDR3 totals 15 residues. V lost 4 bases, J lost 0 bases, and 3 bases stayed unmatched. Germline V gene data show CDR1 as SGHRS and CDR2 as YFSETQ. The full variable domain, its missing parts supplied by reference TRBV5-1 and TRBJ1-3, is KAGVTQTPRYLIKTRGQQVTLSCSPISGHRSVSWYQQTPGQGLQFLFEYFSETQRNKGNFPGRFSGRQFSNSRSEMNVSTLELGDSALYLCASSAGTGSGNTIYFGEGSWLTVV.

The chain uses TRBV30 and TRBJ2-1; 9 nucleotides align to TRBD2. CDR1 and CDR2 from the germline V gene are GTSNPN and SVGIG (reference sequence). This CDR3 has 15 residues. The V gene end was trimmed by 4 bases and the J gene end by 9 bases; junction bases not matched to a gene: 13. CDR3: CAWTRYSGSQGEQFF. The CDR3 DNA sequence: TGTGCCTGGACTAGATATAGCGGGAGTCAGGGTGAGCAGTTCTTC.

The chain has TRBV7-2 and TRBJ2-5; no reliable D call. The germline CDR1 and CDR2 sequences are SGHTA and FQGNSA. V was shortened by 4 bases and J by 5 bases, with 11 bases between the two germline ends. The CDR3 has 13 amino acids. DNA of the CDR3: TGTGCCAGCAGCTCGGTTTGGAAGGAGACCCAGTACTTC. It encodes CASSSVWKETQYF.

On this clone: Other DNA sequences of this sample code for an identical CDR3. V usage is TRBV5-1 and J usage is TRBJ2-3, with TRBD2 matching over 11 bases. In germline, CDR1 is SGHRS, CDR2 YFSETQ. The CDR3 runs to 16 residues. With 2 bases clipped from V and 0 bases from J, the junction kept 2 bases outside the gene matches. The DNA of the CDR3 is TGCGCCAGCAGCTTAGGGACTAGCGGAAGCACAGATACGCAGTATTTT. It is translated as CASSLGTSGSTDTQYF.